This T cell receptor (beta chain) was sequenced in a study of T-cell reconstitution after alpha-beta-depleted transplantation in children. Unique molecular identifiers were used to barcode this TCRbeta library. TCRdb re-called the PCR reads with MiXCR, one entry per CDR3 protein. The sample yields a few hundred thousand distinct CDR3 sequences, approximately 20% seen once. General study results and limits: Newly generated T cells supplied most T-cell counts and diversity one year post-transplant. In patients about two months after transplant, alpha-beta T cells reportedly arose from several hundred expanded graft clones. From surviving recipient T cells and thymic progenitors came the high day-60 TCRbeta diversity observed in some patients.

CDR1 is DFQATT, CDR2 SNEGSKA, per germline (reference sequence). The CDR3 has 15 residues. V was clipped by 6 bases and J by 4 bases; unmatched bases: 12. This clonotype has more than one count but fewer than ten. Its antigen is as yet unknown. The input for sequencing was PBMCs, mostly from graft donor cells, taken 180 days after TCRalphabeta/CD19-depleted stem cell transplant. V gene TRBV20-1 combines with J gene TRBJ1-3; 7 nucleotides line up with TRBD1. The sequence came from a male patient aged 10-17 years who had a stem cell transplant for acute lymphoblastic leukemia, so the T cells may come from the graft donor. CDR3 protein: CSAEYDRVAGNTIYF. Here the CDR3 DNA reads TGCAGTGCCGAATATGACAGGGTGGCCGGAAACACCATATATTTT.